Below, 14 T cell receptor beta chains from the same sample are listed, as sequenced in a study of cytotoxic CD8 clonotypes in ibrutinib-treated CLL. Repertoires were generated with immunoSEQ multiplex PCR, while TCRdb's copy carries only in-frame clones and drops some. The sample lists approximately 84,000 clones; 86% were seen once. Here the sequenced sample was PBMCs, taken before ibrutinib treatment. These receptors were taken from a human donor with chronic lymphocytic leukemia.

This clone came up once. The V and J genes are TRBV6-1 and TRBJ2-3; tentative D call: TRBD1 (5 bases). Germline CDR1 MNHNS, CDR2 SASEGT. The V end was cut by 8 bases, the J end by 4 bases, with 13 bases between. The CDR3 totals 13 residues. CDR3 loop: CASGEWGADTQYF. The DNA of the CDR3 is TGTGCCAGCGGCGAATGGGGCGCAGATACGCAGTATTTT.

This chain joins TRBV10-3 and TRBJ2-3; possibly TRBD2 for D (5 bases). This CDR3 spans 14 amino acids. The V end lost 8 bases, the J end lost 2 bases, and 14 bases lay between the germline ends. Germline V gives CDR1 ENHRY, CDR2 SYGVKD. The CDR3 bases are TGTGCCATCCGGCCGGTGGAGGTCACAGATACGCAGTATTTT. Encoded protein: CAIRPVEVTDTQYF.

The count of this clone is one. The J gene is TRBJ1-4, the V gene TRBV7-6; no reliable D call. Looked up from germline, CDR1 is SGHVS and CDR2 is FNYEAQ. V was clipped by 3 bases and J by 0 bases, with 5 bases between them. The length of the CDR3 is 14 residues. The DNA of the CDR3 is TGTGCCAGCAGCTTCCGGGCAACTAATGAAAAACTGTTTTTT. Residues: CASSFRATNEKLFF.

The genes are TRBV6-6 and TRBJ1-2; 7 bases fit TRBD1. Germline V lookup: CDR1 MNHNY, CDR2 SVGAGI (reference sequence). The V segment lost 8 bases and the J segment 0 bases; nucleotides outside the gene matches: 6. The CDR3 sequence is 14 residues long. As DNA, the CDR3 is TGTGCCAGCGCCGGGGACAGTTCTAACTATGGCTACACCTTC. It encodes CASAGDSSNYGYTF.

The chain joins TRBV30 to TRBJ1-1; a possible D gene is TRBD1 (5 bases). This CDR3 is 13 amino acids long. The V gene's germline CDR1 is GTSNPN and CDR2 SVGIG (reference sequence). V lost 4 bases and J 4 bases, leaving 13 bases between the germline ends. CDR3 residues: CAWTYGTGTEAFF. CDR3 in DNA: TGTGCCTGGACTTACGGGACCGGCACTGAAGCTTTCTTT. The full variable domain, its missing parts supplied by reference TRBV30 and TRBJ1-1, is SQTIHQWPATLVQPVGSPLSLECTVEGTSNPNLYWYRQAAGRGLQLLFYSVGIGQISSEVPQNLSASRPQDRQFILSSKKLLLSDSGFYLCAWTYGTGTEAFFGQGTRLTVV.

This chain connects TRBV4-3 to TRBJ2-3; D is undetermined. Per the germline V gene, CDR1 is LGHNA and CDR2 is YSLEER. The CDR3 sequence is 13 residues long. Trimming cost V 5 bases and J 4 bases, with 10 bases left between them. CDR3 DNA sequence: TGCGCCAGCAGCGCCAGCCGGCCAGATACGCAGTATTTT. Its translation: CASSASRPDTQYF.

V is TRBV7-8 and J is TRBJ1-4, with 7 bases that match TRBD1. Germline CDR1 and CDR2: SGHVS and FQNEAQ. V was clipped by 5 bases and J by 8 bases; unmatched bases: 8. This CDR3 has 14 amino acids. The CDR3 nucleotides read TGTGCCAGCAGCCCGGACAGGATCCCAGAAAAACTGTTTTTT. Encoded protein: CASSPDRIPEKLFF.

The V call is TRBV5-4, the J call TRBJ2-2; D is perhaps TRBD2 (5 bases). V lost 4 bases and J 3 bases, leaving 10 bases between the germline ends. Per the germline V gene, CDR1 is SGHNT and CDR2 is YYREEE (reference sequence). The CDR3 has 14 amino acids. As DNA, the CDR3 is TGTGCCAGCAGCCCACTAGGTGACACCGGGGAGCTGTTTTTT. Translating it yields CASSPLGDTGELFF.

The rearrangement joins TRBV29-1 to TRBJ2-7; 11 bases line up with TRBD1. This CDR3 region has 12 residues. V was pared by 6 bases and J by 6 bases, with 4 bases of the junction left unmatched. Germline CDR1 reads SQVTM; CDR2 reads ANQGSEA. The CDR3 loop reads CSVRGQGAEQYF. The CDR3 nucleotides read TGCAGCGTCCGCGGACAGGGGGCCGAGCAGTACTTC.

This sequence joins TRBV28 and TRBJ2-7; TRBD2 agrees at 7 bases. The CDR3 is made up of 16 amino acids. Unmatched junction bases numbered 10, after V lost 5 bases and J lost 0 bases. From germline, CDR1 is MDHEN and CDR2 SYDVKM. CDR3 sequence (DNA): TGTGCCAGCAGTCCCGGACTAGTGGTGAGCTCCTACGAGCAGTACTTC. Amino acids: CASSPGLVVSSYEQYF.

The genes are TRBV5-1 and TRBJ2-7; 13 nucleotides agree with TRBD2. Losses at the gene ends were 0 bases for V and 3 bases for J; bases not matched to a gene: 9. CDR1 SGHRS and CDR2 YFSETQ come from the germline V gene. CDR3 length: 18 amino acids. CDR3 region: CASSLVGTSGDAGYEQYF. CDR3 bases: TGCGCCAGCAGCTTGGTAGGGACTAGCGGGGACGCGGGCTACGAGCAGTACTTC.

This chain connects TRBV19 to TRBJ1-5, with D maybe TRBD1 (6 bases). Germline V gene sequence: CDR1 LNHDA, CDR2 SQIVND (reference sequence). V gave up 3 bases and J gave up 2 bases, with 11 bases separating them. The CDR3 consists of 15 residues. CDR3 in amino acids: CASSMWGPGNQPQHF. The CDR3 nucleotides are TGTGCCAGTAGTATGTGGGGGCCTGGCAATCAGCCCCAGCATTTT.

The chain has TRBV27 and TRBJ1-2; D not resolved. This CDR3 is 17 amino acids long. The V gene lost 3 bases and the J gene lost 6 bases, with 23 bases spanning the gap. Germline CDR1 reads MNHEY; CDR2 reads SMNVEV (reference sequence). CDR3 residues: CASSFTPVNLAADGYTF. The CDR3 DNA reads as TGTGCCAGCAGTTTCACCCCTGTGAACCTCGCTGCGGATGGCTACACCTTC.

This clone occurred once. The CDR3 region has the DNA TGTGCCAGCAGTTTGGCCGCAGGGGTGAACACTGAAGCTTTCTTT. This codes for CASSLAAGVNTEAFF. This chain joins TRBV27 and TRBJ1-1, with a tentative D call TRBD1 (6 bases). Trimming left V 3 bases short and J 0 bases short, with 11 bases between. The CDR3 totals 15 residues. The germline gives CDR1 MNHEY, CDR2 SMNVEV (reference sequence).